What follows are 17 T cell receptor beta chains derived from one specimen sequenced in a study of CD8 T cells in ankylosing spondylitis. TCRdb processed the 5' RACE reads anew with MiXCR; each CDR3 protein has one entry. The sample records about 220,000 distinct CDR3 sequences, roughly 26% being singletons. The sample was blood, either unsorted or a sorted T cell fraction (not recorded which). These receptors were obtained from a male donor with ankylosing spondylitis or in good health (not recorded which).

The gene calls are TRBV5-1 and TRBJ2-1; weak D call: TRBD2 (6 bases). Germline V CDR1 and CDR2: SGHRS, YFSETQ. CDR3 length equals 13 residues. The V end was cut by 0 bases, the J end by 13 bases, with 14 bases between. CDR3 sequence: CASSLAVLREQFF. The CDR3 nucleotides read TGCGCCAGCAGCTTGGCGGTCCTGCGGGAACAGTTCTTC.

This chain joins TRBV6-1 and TRBJ2-7; possibly TRBD1 for D (6 bases). Germline V gene lookup returns CDR1 MNHNS and CDR2 SASEGT. Trimming stripped 6 bases from V and 2 bases from J, with 20 bases between. The CDR3 has 16 residues. The DNA for the CDR3 is TGTGCCAGCAGGGCCAATCAGGGGATACCTCCCTACGAGCAGTACTTC. Residues: CASRANQGIPPYEQYF.

This clonotype has just a few counts. The chain is built from TRBV7-6 and TRBJ2-5; possibly TRBD2 for D (5 bases). The V end lost 5 bases, the J end lost 2 bases, and 9 bases lay between the germline ends. CDR1 is SGHVS, CDR2 FNYEAQ, per germline. This CDR3 has 13 amino acids. The CDR3 nucleotides read TGTGCCAGCAGCGCCGGACTGCAAGAGACCCAGTACTTC. Translating gives CASSAGLQETQYF.

The chain uses TRBV7-6 and TRBJ2-5, with D possibly matching TRBD1 (5 bases). The CDR3 length is 16 residues. Germline V lookup: CDR1 SGHVS, CDR2 FNYEAQ. V was pared by 1 base and J by 4 bases, with 16 bases between. Here the CDR3 reads CASSLVYQGQGETQYF. The CDR3 nucleotides read TGTGCCAGCAGCTTAGTTTATCAGGGTCAGGGAGAGACCCAGTACTTC.

The chain employs TRBV5-1 and TRBJ2-7; the match to TRBD1 covers 9 bases. This CDR3 has 16 amino acids. Per germline, CDR1 SGHRS and CDR2 YFSETQ. The trim removed 4 bases at V and 2 bases at J, leaving 10 bases unmatched. The CDR3 region has the DNA TGCGCCAGCAGCCCGCGAGGACAGGGGATCACCTACGAGCAGTACTTC. Protein sequence: CASSPRGQGITYEQYF.

V and J are TRBV6-5 and TRBJ1-1; D gene uncertain. With 2 bases removed from V and 0 bases from J, the gap between germline ends came to 10 bases. The CDR3 extends over 15 amino acids. CDR1 is MNHEY, CDR2 SVGAGI, per germline. CDR3 amino acids: CASSYVSGVNTEAFF. CDR3 sequence (DNA): TGTGCCAGCAGTTACGTCAGTGGGGTGAACACTGAAGCTTTCTTT.

This clonotype appeared many times. The chain recombines TRBV28 with TRBJ2-2; tentatively, D is TRBD2 (7 bases). Trimming cost V 6 bases and J 1 base, with 18 bases left between them. CDR1 is MDHEN and CDR2 is SYDVKM in the germline V gene. This CDR3 spans 17 amino acids. Written as DNA, the CDR3 is TGTGCCAGCAGCCCTGGGGGGGCTGAGAAGAACACCGGGGAGCTGTTTTTT. Translated: CASSPGGAEKNTGELFF.

At least ten counts were recorded for this clonotype. The genes are TRBV6-1 and TRBJ1-5, with D uncertain. Between the trimmed V and J ends, which lost 2 bases and 3 bases, there was a span of 8 bases. The length of the CDR3 is 14 residues. Germline values: CDR1 MNHNS, CDR2 SASEGT. The CDR3 is CASSESGNNQPQHF. The CDR3 DNA sequence: TGTGCCAGCAGTGAATCCGGGAACAATCAGCCCCAGCATTTT.

The chain links TRBV7-9 to TRBJ2-3, with D hard to call. Germline V gene sequence: CDR1 SEHNR, CDR2 FQNEAQ (reference sequence). The CDR3 runs to 15 residues. Trimming removed 6 bases from V and 0 bases from J, with 13 bases in between. The CDR3 spells CASSPPASSTDTQYF. The DNA of the CDR3 is TGTGCCAGCAGTCCTCCGGCCTCTAGCACAGATACGCAGTATTTT. The full variable domain, rest sourced from reference TRBV7-9 and TRBJ2-3, is DTGVSQNPRHKITKRGQNVTFRCDPISEHNRLYWYRQTLGQGPEFLTYFQNEAQLEKSRLLSDRFSAERPKGSFSTLEIQRTEQGDSAMYLCASSPPASSTDTQYFGPGTRLTVL.

The chain employs TRBV20-1 and TRBJ2-5; the D is unclear. The CDR3 runs 13 residues. Trimming took off 1 base at V and 4 bases at J, with 10 bases between the two ends. Germline CDR1 DFQATT, CDR2 SNEGSKA (reference sequence). CDR3 bases: TGCAGTGCTAGAGGCCTTTCCATAGAGACCCAGTACTTC. Translation gives CSARGLSIETQYF.

The chain combines TRBV6-5 with TRBJ2-3; 9 bases align to TRBD2. This CDR3 contains 17 residues. Germline assignment: CDR1 MNHEY and CDR2 SVGAGI. V lost 2 bases, J lost 4 bases, and 10 bases stayed unmatched. The CDR3 region has the DNA TGTGCCAGCAGTTACGCTGGAGGCGGGAGGGTCGCAGATACGCAGTATTTT. Its protein is CASSYAGGGRVADTQYF.

This chain uses TRBV9 with TRBJ2-1; D is ambiguous. CDR1 is SGDLS and CDR2 is YYNGEE in the germline V gene. The CDR3 totals 11 residues. Trimming pared 4 bases from V and 5 bases from J, leaving 4 bases between. Here the CDR3 reads CASSIHNEQFF. In nucleotides, the CDR3 is TGTGCCAGCAGCATTCACAATGAGCAGTTCTTC.

There are a few counts of this clonotype. The CDR3 region is CASSPIQGGEQYF. The DNA for the CDR3 is TGTGCCAGCAGTCCGATACAGGGAGGGGAGCAGTACTTC. This chain uses TRBV6-1 with TRBJ2-7; TRBD2 might be the D (7 bases). The V and J ends lost 5 bases and 7 bases respectively, with 15 bases between them. The CDR3 is made up of 13 amino acids. The V gene's germline CDR1 is MNHNS and CDR2 SASEGT.

The chain combines TRBV7-9 with TRBJ2-7; either TRBD1 or TRBD2 may supply D (5 bases each). The CDR3 spans 14 residues. Germline values: CDR1 SEHNR, CDR2 FQNEAQ (reference sequence). V was clipped by 5 bases and J by 6 bases, with 17 bases between them. CDR3: CASSAIGTAGEQYF. The CDR3 nucleotides are TGTGCCAGCAGCGCCATCGGGACCGCCGGCGAGCAGTACTTC.

This sequence joins TRBV29-1 and TRBJ1-4; D remains ambiguous. V gave up 4 bases and J gave up 3 bases, with 9 bases separating them. The length of the CDR3 is 13 residues. Germline CDR1 SQVTM, CDR2 ANQGSEA. In nucleotides, the CDR3 is TGCAGCGTTGGCGGGCGGGCTAATGAAAAACTGTTTTTT. Protein: CSVGGRANEKLFF.

This clonotype was seen ten or more times. V and J are TRBV20-1 and TRBJ2-1; maybe TRBD2 (5 bases). CDR1 and CDR2 from the germline V gene are DFQATT and SNEGSKA (reference sequence). V shed 5 bases and J shed 0 bases, with 8 bases lying between them. The CDR3 is 13 amino acids. CDR3 sequence: CSAPEGSYNEQFF. In nucleotides, the CDR3 is TGCAGTGCTCCCGAGGGCTCCTACAATGAGCAGTTCTTC.

The rearrangement uses TRBV4-2 and TRBJ2-7; D is possibly TRBD1 (8 bases). The V gene's germline CDR1 is LGHNA and CDR2 YNFKEQ. This CDR3 region has 15 residues. Deletions cut 3 bases from V and 5 bases from J, with 17 bases between. The CDR3 nucleotides read TGTGCCAGCAGCCACCCAGGACAGGGAGGGGACGAGCAGTACTTC. Residues: CASSHPGQGGDEQYF.